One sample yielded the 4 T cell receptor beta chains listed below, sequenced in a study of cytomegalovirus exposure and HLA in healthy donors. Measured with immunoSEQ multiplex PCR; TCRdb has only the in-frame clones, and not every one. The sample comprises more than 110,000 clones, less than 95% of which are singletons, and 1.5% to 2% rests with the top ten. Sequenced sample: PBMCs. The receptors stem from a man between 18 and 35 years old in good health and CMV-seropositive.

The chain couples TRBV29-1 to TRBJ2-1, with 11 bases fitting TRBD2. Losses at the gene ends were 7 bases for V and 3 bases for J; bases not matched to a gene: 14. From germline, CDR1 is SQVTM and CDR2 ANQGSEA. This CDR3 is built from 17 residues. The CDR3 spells CSARVPYTSGSYNEQFF. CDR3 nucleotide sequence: TGCAGCGCCCGAGTACCTTACACTAGCGGGAGCTACAATGAGCAGTTCTTC.

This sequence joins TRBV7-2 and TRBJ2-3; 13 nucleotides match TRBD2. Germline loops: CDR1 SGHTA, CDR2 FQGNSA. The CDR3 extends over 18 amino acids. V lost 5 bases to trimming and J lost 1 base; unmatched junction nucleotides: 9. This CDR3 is CASSTGLAGWGRTDTQYF. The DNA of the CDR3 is TGTGCCAGCAGCACGGGACTAGCGGGATGGGGCCGCACAGATACGCAGTATTTT.

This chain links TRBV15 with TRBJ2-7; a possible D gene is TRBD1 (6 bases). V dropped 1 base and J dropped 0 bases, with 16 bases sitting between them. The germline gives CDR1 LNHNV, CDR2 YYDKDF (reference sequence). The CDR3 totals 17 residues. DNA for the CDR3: TGTGCCACCAGCAGAGCCCCCGGTACAGGGAGCTCCTACGAGCAGTACTTC. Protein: CATSRAPGTGSSYEQYF.

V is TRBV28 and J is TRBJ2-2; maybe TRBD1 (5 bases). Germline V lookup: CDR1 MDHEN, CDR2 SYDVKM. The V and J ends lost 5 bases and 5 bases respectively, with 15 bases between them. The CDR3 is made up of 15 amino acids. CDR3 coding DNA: TGTGCCAGCAGTCGCCGTGGGGCCGGAACCGGGGAGCTGTTTTTT. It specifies CASSRRGAGTGELFF.